Listed here is a single T cell receptor beta chain. As originally analysed: Reference gene primer amplification in the assay estimated nucleated cell counts. The repertoire was sequenced with immunoSEQ multiplex PCR; TCRdb's copy has only in-frame clones and lacks some. The V and J calls and clone size were taken over from that table, and D and trimming were inferred from the DNA. The repertoire has approximately 75,000 clones, around 89% of them found once; the top ten carry around 0.58%. This sample is part of a study of blood T cell repertoires in COVID-19. Overall study: Whether acute or convalescent, the COVID-19 samples came from the United States, Italy and Spain. PBMCs, B-cell-depleted T cells, or T cells provided the cDNA or gDNA that made up the material.

Input material: peripheral blood. The clonotype comes from a man between 60 and 75 years old with acute or convalescent COVID-19.

The CDR3 loop is CASSFDRVPRPEAFF. CDR3 in DNA: TGTGCCAGCAGCTTCGACAGGGTACCTCGCCCTGAAGCTTTCTTT. The rearrangement uses TRBV11-3 and TRBJ1-1; the match to TRBD1 covers 7 bases. In germline, CDR1 is SGHNT, CDR2 YENEEA. This CDR3 has 15 amino acids. J was trimmed by 6 bases and V by 3 bases; bases with no gene match: 10. Combining the CDR3 with reference TRBV11-3 and TRBJ1-1 gives the whole variable domain EAGVVQSPRYKIIEKKQPVAFWCNPISGHNTLYWYLQNLGQGPELLIRYENEEAVDDSQLPKDRFSAERLKGVDSTLKIQPAELGDSAVYLCASSFDRVPRPEAFFGQGTRLTVV.